Listed here are 21 T cell receptor beta chains from one sample, sequenced in a study of high-grade serous ovarian cancer treatment subgroups. The method was immunoSEQ multiplex PCR; TCRdb's version includes in-frame clones alone and lacks a portion of them. This table holds approximately 40,000 clones, around 80% found once. Tumor tissue was taken before any definitive surgery or chemotherapy was given. Source material: tumor tissue. These receptors were obtained from a human donor with high-grade serous ovarian cancer.

V is TRBV7-6 and J is TRBJ1-1; D may be TRBD1 (5 bases). Germline CDR1 SGHVS, CDR2 FNYEAQ. The CDR3 has 13 residues. With 5 bases removed from V and 1 base from J, the gap between germline ends came to 8 bases. The chain's CDR3 is CASSLGQNTEAFF. DNA for the CDR3: TGTGCCAGCAGCCTCGGACAGAACACTGAAGCTTTCTTT.

The chain uses TRBV7-2 and TRBJ2-7; 9 bases are shared with TRBD2. V trimming: 5 bases; J trimming: 5 bases; junction bases outside the gene matches: 4. This CDR3 comprises 13 residues. Looked up from germline, CDR1 is SGHTA and CDR2 is FQGNSA. The CDR3 protein is CASSQGLANEQYF. As DNA, the CDR3 is TGTGCCAGCAGCCAGGGACTAGCAAACGAGCAGTACTTC.

This chain connects TRBV7-9 to TRBJ1-1; weak D call: TRBD1 (5 bases). This CDR3 is 14 amino acids long. The V end was cut by 4 bases, the J end by 1 base, with 10 bases between. Germline V gene sequence: CDR1 SEHNR, CDR2 FQNEAQ (reference sequence). The CDR3 region has the DNA TGTGCCAGCAGCTCCGGGACCTGGAACACTGAAGCTTTCTTT. Amino acid sequence: CASSSGTWNTEAFF.

The rearrangement uses TRBV5-1 and TRBJ2-2, with TRBD2 as a possible D gene (6 bases). The length of the CDR3 is 15 residues. V shed 0 bases and J shed 4 bases, with 10 bases lying between them. CDR1 SGHRS and CDR2 YFSETQ come from the germline V gene. The CDR3 sequence is CASSLAWDFTGELFF. As DNA, the CDR3 is TGCGCCAGCAGCTTGGCCTGGGACTTCACCGGGGAGCTGTTTTTT.

The gene calls are TRBV30 and TRBJ2-7; D is possibly TRBD2 (6 bases). Germline CDR1 reads GTSNPN; CDR2 reads SVGIG (reference sequence). The CDR3 consists of 13 residues. Trimming took off 4 bases at V and 4 bases at J, with 14 bases between the two ends. Here the CDR3 DNA reads TGTGCCTGGAATCTACGGGAGAGGTACGAGCAGTACTTC. This translates into CAWNLRERYEQYF.

The V gene is TRBV28, the J gene TRBJ2-2; D is undetermined. The CDR3 extends over 15 amino acids. The germline V gene has CDR1 MDHEN and CDR2 SYDVKM. Between the trimmed V and J ends, which lost 2 bases and 8 bases, there was a span of 15 bases. This CDR3 is CASSLLRTFGGELFF. CDR3 in DNA: TGTGCCAGCAGTTTACTCCGGACGTTCGGGGGGGAGCTGTTTTTT.

V usage is TRBV6-5 and J usage is TRBJ2-7; D may be TRBD2 (7 bases). Germline assignment: CDR1 MNHEY and CDR2 SVGAGI. Trimming shortened V by 8 bases and J by 6 bases, and 23 bases separated the two germline ends. The CDR3 is made up of 15 amino acids. CDR3 nucleotide sequence: TGTGCCAGCGTTTCACCCGGGAAGGGGGGGCCCGAGCAGTACTTC. Amino acids: CASVSPGKGGPEQYF.

The chain couples TRBV5-4 to TRBJ2-2, with 8 bases lining up with TRBD1. The CDR3 runs 14 residues. V gave up 10 bases and J gave up 5 bases; unmatched junction bases: 10. Germline V gene lookup returns CDR1 SGHNT and CDR2 YYREEE (reference sequence). CDR3 region: CAGRSGQATGELFF. For the CDR3, the DNA is TGTGCCGGACGTTCGGGACAGGCAACCGGGGAGCTGTTTTTT.

The chain combines TRBV19 with TRBJ1-2; TRBD1 matches at 9 bases. V shed 7 bases and J 3 bases; nucleotides not matched to a gene: 12. CDR1 and CDR2 from the germline V gene are LNHDA and SQIVND (reference sequence). The CDR3 is 16 residues long. The DNA of the CDR3 is TGTGCCAGTATTCCCCGGACAGGGGAGTTGGACTATGGCTACACCTTC. This sequence encodes CASIPRTGELDYGYTF. Using reference TRBV19 and TRBJ1-2 for the parts outside the CDR3, the full variable domain is DGGITQSPKYLFRKEGQNVTLSCEQNLNHDAMYWYRQDPGQGLRLIYYSQIVNDFQKGDIAEGYSVSREKKESFPLTVTSAQKNPTAFYLCASIPRTGELDYGYTFGSGTRLTVV.

V usage is TRBV7-2 and J usage is TRBJ1-1; no reliable D call. The CDR3 spans 16 residues. The germline V gene has CDR1 SGHTA and CDR2 FQGNSA. V was trimmed by 5 bases and J by 1 base, leaving 17 bases between them. Written as DNA, the CDR3 is TGTGCCAGCAGCGTACCGGTCACGGCCAGGAACACTGAAGCTTTCTTT. This translates into CASSVPVTARNTEAFF.

V usage is TRBV29-1 and J usage is TRBJ2-5, with TRBD2 matching over 7 bases. The CDR3 runs 13 residues. Germline assignment: CDR1 SQVTM and CDR2 ANQGSEA. V dropped 6 bases and J dropped 9; count of bases not matched to a gene: 13. CDR3 nucleotide sequence: TGCAGCGTGATTAGCGGGTGGGCTATGTCCCAGTACTTC. Protein sequence: CSVISGWAMSQYF.

The CDR3 sequence is CASSGGGHNEQFF. CDR3 DNA: TGTGCCAGCTCAGGAGGTGGGCACAATGAGCAGTTCTTC. This chain links TRBV27 with TRBJ2-1; possibly TRBD2 for D (5 bases). In germline, CDR1 is MNHEY, CDR2 SMNVEV (reference sequence). Trimming cost V 8 bases and J 5 bases, with 13 bases left between them. The CDR3 totals 13 residues.

The gene calls are TRBV6-6 and TRBJ1-1, with D perhaps TRBD1 (6 bases). V shed 1 base and J shed 3 bases, with 15 bases lying between them. Per the germline V gene, CDR1 is MNHNY and CDR2 is SVGAGI (reference sequence). The CDR3 consists of 16 residues. The CDR3 DNA reads TGTGCCAGCAGTTACTTTACAGGGTACGGCGACACTGAAGCTTTCTTT. Translated: CASSYFTGYGDTEAFF.

The chain combines TRBV5-4 with TRBJ1-2; D perhaps matches TRBD1 (6 bases). The V gene lost 2 bases and the J gene lost 3 bases, with 11 bases spanning the gap. This CDR3 is 14 amino acids long. Germline CDR1 SGHNT, CDR2 YYREEE (reference sequence). The CDR3 loop is CASSFGAGDYGYTF. The CDR3 region has the DNA TGTGCCAGCAGCTTCGGGGCAGGGGACTATGGCTACACCTTC.

The rearrangement uses TRBV29-1 and TRBJ2-1; D is perhaps TRBD2 (7 bases). In germline, CDR1 is SQVTM, CDR2 ANQGSEA. The CDR3 runs to 13 residues. The ends were cut back, 3 bases at V and 8 bases at J, with 14 bases in the middle. The DNA of the CDR3 is TGCAGCGTTGAGTCTGGGGGGGGCGATGAGCAGTTCTTC. Translating gives CSVESGGGDEQFF.

The rearrangement links TRBV7-3 to TRBJ2-7; 9 bases are shared with TRBD2. With V trimmed by 2 bases and J by 4 bases, 6 bases remained unmatched. There are 15 residues in the CDR3. Germline CDR1 is SGHTA and CDR2 is FQGTGA. CDR3 region: CASSLVGLARYEQYF. DNA of the CDR3: TGTGCCAGCAGCTTAGTAGGACTAGCGAGATACGAGCAGTACTTC.

The chain combines TRBV7-2 with TRBJ1-2, with D perhaps matching TRBD1 (5 bases). This CDR3 comprises 14 residues. Germline V gives CDR1 SGHTA, CDR2 FQGNSA. The V end lost 3 bases, the J end lost 8 bases, and 16 bases lay between the germline ends. CDR3 amino acids: CASSFDRPGYGYTF. The CDR3 DNA reads TGTGCCAGCAGCTTCGACCGGCCAGGGTACGGCTACACCTTC.

This chain joins TRBV7-8 and TRBJ2-1; D uncertain. The CDR3 extends over 13 amino acids. V was cut by 6 bases and J by 9 bases, with 15 bases left in between. Germline V CDR1 and CDR2: SGHVS, FQNEAQ. The CDR3 is CASRQGRSGEQFF. In nucleotides, the CDR3 is TGTGCCAGCAGACAAGGACGGTCTGGTGAGCAGTTCTTC.

This clone was picked up one time. The CDR3 DNA reads TGTGCCAGTAGTATTTGGGGACCCTCAAACACCATATATTTT. This sequence encodes CASSIWGPSNTIYF. This chain uses TRBV19 with TRBJ1-3; the D gene is possibly TRBD1 (5 bases). Germline loops: CDR1 LNHDA, CDR2 SQIVND (reference sequence). The CDR3 totals 14 residues. Trimming stripped 3 bases from V and 6 bases from J, with 12 bases between.

The CDR3 sequence is CASSPRIGTGNEKLFF. The CDR3 DNA reads as TGTGCCAGCTCACCACGGATCGGGACAGGGAATGAAAAACTGTTTTTT. The V gene is TRBV18, the J gene TRBJ1-4; 9 nucleotides agree with TRBD1. Looked up from germline, CDR1 is KGHSH and CDR2 is LQKENI. The CDR3 is 16 amino acids. J lost 5 bases, V lost 1 base, and 5 bases had no gene match.

This chain uses TRBV5-1 with TRBJ2-6; D is uncertain. This CDR3 is built from 18 residues. Germline-derived CDR1 and CDR2 are SGHRS and YFSETQ. V was clipped by 0 bases and J by 0 bases, with 13 bases between them. The CDR3 sequence is CASSLANLDDSGANVLTF. Written as DNA, the CDR3 is TGCGCCAGCAGCTTGGCCAACCTGGACGACTCTGGGGCCAACGTCCTGACTTTC.